The 5 T cell receptor beta chains given below trace back to one sample, sequenced in a study of T cell responses to AZD1222 COVID-19 vaccine. Some clones are missing from TCRdb's copy, which holds only in-frame ones; the method was immunoSEQ multiplex PCR. This table has some 110,000 clones, more than 70% appearing once. This material consisted of peripheral blood, taken 28 days after the second AZD1222 dose. The origin of the receptors is an adult who received the AZD1222 COVID-19 vaccine.

This rearrangement joins TRBV5-4 to TRBJ2-3; D gene unclear. Germline V CDR1 and CDR2: SGHNT, YYREEE (reference sequence). The V end was cut by 4 bases, the J end by 4 bases, with 10 bases between. CDR3 size: 13 residues. DNA of the CDR3: TGTGCCAGCAGCCCGTGGCCCCCAGATACGCAGTATTTT. Encoded protein: CASSPWPPDTQYF.

Only one count was recorded for this clone. The genes are TRBV5-1 and TRBJ1-6; TRBD1 matches at 9 bases. The CDR3 is 17 amino acids. V shed 4 bases, J shed 10 bases, and the junction held 15 bases outside the gene matches. Germline lookup yields CDR1 SGHRS and CDR2 YFSETQ. Here the CDR3 reads CASSPRPPGQGRSPLHF. As DNA, the CDR3 is TGCGCCAGCAGCCCGAGGCCCCCGGGACAGGGCAGGTCACCCCTCCACTTT.

V usage is TRBV28 and J usage is TRBJ1-2; 10 bases align to TRBD1. The CDR3 has 17 amino acids. Germline V gene sequence: CDR1 MDHEN, CDR2 SYDVKM. V was clipped by 5 bases and J by 4 bases; unmatched bases: 13. The CDR3 DNA reads TGTGCCAGCAGTCGCGGCGCCGGACAGGGGGTTCTCTATGGCTACACCTTC. It codes for CASSRGAGQGVLYGYTF.

The chain combines TRBV27 with TRBJ2-1; 11 bases fit TRBD2. The CDR3 sequence is 17 residues long. Unmatched junction bases numbered 11, after V lost 7 bases and J lost 3 bases. CDR1 MNHEY and CDR2 SMNVEV come from the germline V gene (reference sequence). For the CDR3, the DNA is TGTGCCAGCACCCAAATACTAGCGGGAGATGGCTACAATGAGCAGTTCTTC. It encodes CASTQILAGDGYNEQFF.

In this sample, this clone turned up once. The gene calls are TRBV18 and TRBJ2-7; no clear D gene. Trimming shortened V by 1 base and J by 6 bases, and 7 bases separated the two germline ends. CDR3 size: 12 residues. Germline values: CDR1 KGHSH, CDR2 LQKENI. For the CDR3, the DNA is TGTGCCAGCTCACCACGGGGTGGCGAGCAGTACTTC. Translated: CASSPRGGEQYF.